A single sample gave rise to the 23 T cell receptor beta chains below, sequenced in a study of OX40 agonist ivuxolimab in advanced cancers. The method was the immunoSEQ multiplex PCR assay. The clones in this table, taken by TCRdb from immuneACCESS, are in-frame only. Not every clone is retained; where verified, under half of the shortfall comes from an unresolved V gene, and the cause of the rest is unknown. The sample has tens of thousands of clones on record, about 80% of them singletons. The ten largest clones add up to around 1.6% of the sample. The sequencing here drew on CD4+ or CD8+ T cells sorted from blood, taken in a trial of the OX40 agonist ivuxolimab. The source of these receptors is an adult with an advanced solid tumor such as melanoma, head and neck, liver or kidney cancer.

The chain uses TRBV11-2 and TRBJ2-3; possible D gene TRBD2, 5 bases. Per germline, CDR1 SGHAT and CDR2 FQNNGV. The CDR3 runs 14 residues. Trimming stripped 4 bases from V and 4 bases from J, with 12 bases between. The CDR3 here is CASSSAAGPDTQYF. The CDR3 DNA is TGTGCCAGCAGCTCAGCGGCTGGTCCAGATACGCAGTATTTT.

The CDR3, as DNA: TGTGCCAGTAGTATAGGCGCGGGACTCTACGAGCAGTACTTC. It yields the protein CASSIGAGLYEQYF. The V and J genes are TRBV19 and TRBJ2-7; TRBD2 is a possible D gene (6 bases). V was clipped by 1 base and J by 3 bases, with 10 bases between them. This CDR3 has 14 residues. CDR1 is LNHDA, CDR2 SQIVND, per germline (reference sequence).

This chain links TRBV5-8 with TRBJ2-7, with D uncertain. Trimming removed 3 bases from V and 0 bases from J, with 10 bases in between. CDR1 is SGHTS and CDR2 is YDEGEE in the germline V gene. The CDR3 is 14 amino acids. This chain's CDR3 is CASSSISLSYEQYF. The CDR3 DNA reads TGTGCCAGCAGCTCAATTAGCCTCTCCTACGAGCAGTACTTC. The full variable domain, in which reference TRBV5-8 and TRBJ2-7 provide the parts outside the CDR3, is EAGVTQSPTHLIKTRGQQATLRCSPISGHTSVYWYQQALGLGLQFLLWYDEGEERNRGNFPPRFSGRQFPNYSSELNVNALELEDSALYLCASSSISLSYEQYFGPGTRLTVT.

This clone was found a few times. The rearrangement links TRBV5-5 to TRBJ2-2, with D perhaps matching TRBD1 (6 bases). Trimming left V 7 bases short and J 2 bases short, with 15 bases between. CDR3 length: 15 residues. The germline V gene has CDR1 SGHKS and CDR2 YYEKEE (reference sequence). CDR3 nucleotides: TGTGCCAGCGGGTTGACAGGTTTAAACACCGGGGAGCTGTTTTTT. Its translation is CASGLTGLNTGELFF.

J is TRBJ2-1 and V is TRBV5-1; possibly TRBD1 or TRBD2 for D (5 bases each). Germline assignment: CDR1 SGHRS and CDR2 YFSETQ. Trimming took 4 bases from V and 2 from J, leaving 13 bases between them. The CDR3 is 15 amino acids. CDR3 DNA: TGCGCCAGCAGCCCAAGGGACGGGCCCTACAATGAGCAGTTCTTC. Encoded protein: CASSPRDGPYNEQFF.

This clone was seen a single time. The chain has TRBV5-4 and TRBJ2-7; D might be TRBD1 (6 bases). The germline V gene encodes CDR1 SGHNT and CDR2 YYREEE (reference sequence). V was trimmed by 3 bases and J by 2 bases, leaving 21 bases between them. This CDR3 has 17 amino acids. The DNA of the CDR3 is TGTGCCAGCAGCTCTCCCCCCACAGGGATTGACGCCTACGAGCAGTACTTC. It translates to CASSSPPTGIDAYEQYF.

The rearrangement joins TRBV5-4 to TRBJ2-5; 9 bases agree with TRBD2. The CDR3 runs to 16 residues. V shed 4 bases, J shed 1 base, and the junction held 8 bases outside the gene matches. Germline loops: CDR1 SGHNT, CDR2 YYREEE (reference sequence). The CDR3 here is CASSLGGGEIQETQYF. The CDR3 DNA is TGTGCCAGCAGCCTAGGCGGGGGGGAGATCCAAGAGACCCAGTACTTC.

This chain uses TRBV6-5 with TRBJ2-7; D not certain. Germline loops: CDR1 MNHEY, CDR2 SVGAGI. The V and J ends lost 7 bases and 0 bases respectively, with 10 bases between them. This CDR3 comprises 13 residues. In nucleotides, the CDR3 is TGTGCCAGCACTCCCCCAAACTCCTACGAGCAGTACTTC. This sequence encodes CASTPPNSYEQYF.

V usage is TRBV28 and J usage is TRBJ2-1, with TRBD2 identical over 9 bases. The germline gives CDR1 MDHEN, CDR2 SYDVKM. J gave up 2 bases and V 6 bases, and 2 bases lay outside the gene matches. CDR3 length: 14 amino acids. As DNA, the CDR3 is TGTGCCAGCAGGCTAGCGGGAACCTACAATGAGCAGTTCTTC. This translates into CASRLAGTYNEQFF. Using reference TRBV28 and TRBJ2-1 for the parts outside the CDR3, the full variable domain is DVKVTQSSRYLVKRTGEKVFLECVQDMDHENMFWYRQDPGLGLRLIYFSYDVKMKEKGDIPEGYSVSREKKERFSLILESASTNQTSMYLCASRLAGTYNEQFFGPGTRLTVL.

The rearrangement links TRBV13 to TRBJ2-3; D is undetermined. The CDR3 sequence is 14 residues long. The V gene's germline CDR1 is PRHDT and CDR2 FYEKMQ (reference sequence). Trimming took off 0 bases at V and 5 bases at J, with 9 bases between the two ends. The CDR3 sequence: CASSLGPSQDTQYF. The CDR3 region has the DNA TGTGCCAGCAGCTTAGGCCCCTCCCAAGATACGCAGTATTTT.

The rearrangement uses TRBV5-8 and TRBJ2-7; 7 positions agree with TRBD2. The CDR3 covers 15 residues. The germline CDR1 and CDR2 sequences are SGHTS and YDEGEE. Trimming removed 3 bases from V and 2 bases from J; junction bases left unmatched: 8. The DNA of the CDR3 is TGTGCCAGCAGCTCCTGGGGGAGGGCAACCTACGAGCAGTACTTC. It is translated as CASSSWGRATYEQYF. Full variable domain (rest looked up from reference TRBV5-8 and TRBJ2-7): EAGVTQSPTHLIKTRGQQATLRCSPISGHTSVYWYQQALGLGLQFLLWYDEGEERNRGNFPPRFSGRQFPNYSSELNVNALELEDSALYLCASSSWGRATYEQYFGPGTRLTVT.

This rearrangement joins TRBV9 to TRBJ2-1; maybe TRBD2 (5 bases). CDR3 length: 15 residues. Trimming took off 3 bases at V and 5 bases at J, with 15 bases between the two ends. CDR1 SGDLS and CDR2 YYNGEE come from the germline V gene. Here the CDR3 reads CASSEGGPGNNEQFF. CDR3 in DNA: TGTGCCAGCAGCGAGGGCGGCCCGGGGAACAATGAGCAGTTCTTC. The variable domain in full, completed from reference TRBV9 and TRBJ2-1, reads DSGVTQTPKHLITATGQRVTLRCSPRSGDLSVYWYQQSLDQGLQFLIQYYNGEERAKGNILERFSAQQFPDLHSELNLSSLELGDSALYFCASSEGGPGNNEQFFGPGTRLTVL.

The CDR3 bases are TGTGCCAGCAGCTGGGGACGGTCGGGGGAAAAACTGTTTTTT. Translating gives CASSWGRSGEKLFF. The chain links TRBV7-2 to TRBJ1-4, with a weak D call TRBD1 (5 bases). V shed 4 bases and J shed 8 bases, with 14 bases lying between them. The germline V gene has CDR1 SGHTA and CDR2 FQGNSA. CDR3 length: 14 amino acids.

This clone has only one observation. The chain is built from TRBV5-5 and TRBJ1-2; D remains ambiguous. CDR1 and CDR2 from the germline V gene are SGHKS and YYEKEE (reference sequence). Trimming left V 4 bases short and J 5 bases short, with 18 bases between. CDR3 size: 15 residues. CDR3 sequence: CASSPGPNREYGYTF. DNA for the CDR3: TGTGCCAGCAGCCCCGGGCCGAACAGAGAATATGGCTACACCTTC.

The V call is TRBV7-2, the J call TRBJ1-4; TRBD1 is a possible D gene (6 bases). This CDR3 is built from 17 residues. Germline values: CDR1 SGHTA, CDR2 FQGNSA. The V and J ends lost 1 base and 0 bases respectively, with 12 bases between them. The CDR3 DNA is TGTGCCAGCAGCTTAGTTGCTGACAGGACAACTAATGAAAAACTGTTTTTT. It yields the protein CASSLVADRTTNEKLFF. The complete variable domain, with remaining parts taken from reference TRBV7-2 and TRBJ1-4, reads GAGVSQSPSNKVTEKGKDVELRCDPISGHTALYWYRQSLGQGLEFLIYFQGNSAPDKSGLPSDRFSAERTGGSVSTLTIQRTQQEDSAVYLCASSLVADRTTNEKLFFGSGTQLSVL.

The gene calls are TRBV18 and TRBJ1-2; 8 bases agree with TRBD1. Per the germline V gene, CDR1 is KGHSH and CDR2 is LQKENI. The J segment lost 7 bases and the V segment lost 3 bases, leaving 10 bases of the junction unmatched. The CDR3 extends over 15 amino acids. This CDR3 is CASSPDRQTGVGYTF. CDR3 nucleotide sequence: TGTGCCAGCTCACCGGACAGGCAGACAGGGGTTGGCTACACCTTC.

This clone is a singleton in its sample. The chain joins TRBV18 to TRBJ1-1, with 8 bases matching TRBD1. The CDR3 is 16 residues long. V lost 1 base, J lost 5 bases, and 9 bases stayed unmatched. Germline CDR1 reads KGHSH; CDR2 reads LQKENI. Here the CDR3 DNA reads TGTGCCAGCTCACCACAGGGACCGAACAGGGGGACTGAAGCTTTCTTT. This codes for CASSPQGPNRGTEAFF.

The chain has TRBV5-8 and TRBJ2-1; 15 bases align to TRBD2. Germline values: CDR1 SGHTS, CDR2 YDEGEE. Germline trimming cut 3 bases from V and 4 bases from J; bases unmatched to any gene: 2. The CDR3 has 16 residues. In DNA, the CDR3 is TGTGCCAGCAGCTCCGGGACTAGCGGGGGGTACAATGAGCAGTTCTTC. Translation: CASSSGTSGGYNEQFF.

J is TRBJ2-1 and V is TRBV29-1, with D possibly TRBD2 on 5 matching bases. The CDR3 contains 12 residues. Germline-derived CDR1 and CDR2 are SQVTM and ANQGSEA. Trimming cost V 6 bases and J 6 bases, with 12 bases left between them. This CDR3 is CSVLTGINEQFF. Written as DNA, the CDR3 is TGCAGCGTATTGACGGGAATCAATGAGCAGTTCTTC.

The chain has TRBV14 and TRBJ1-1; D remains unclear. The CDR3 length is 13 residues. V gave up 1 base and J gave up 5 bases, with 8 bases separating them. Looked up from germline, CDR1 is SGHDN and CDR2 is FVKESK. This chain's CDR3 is CASSQGGYTEAFF. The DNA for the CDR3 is TGTGCCAGCAGCCAAGGAGGGTATACTGAAGCTTTCTTT.

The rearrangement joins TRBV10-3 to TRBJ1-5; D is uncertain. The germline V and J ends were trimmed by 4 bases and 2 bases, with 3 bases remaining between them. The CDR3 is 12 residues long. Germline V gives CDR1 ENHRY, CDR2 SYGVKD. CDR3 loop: CAISGGNQPQHF. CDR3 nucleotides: TGTGCCATCAGTGGGGGCAATCAGCCCCAGCATTTT.

In DNA form, the CDR3 reads TGTGCCAGCAGTCCTGAGAGCTCCTACAATGAGCAGTTCTTC. Protein product: CASSPESSYNEQFF. The chain is built from TRBV11-3 and TRBJ2-1; no clear D. Germline V gene lookup returns CDR1 SGHNT and CDR2 YENEEA. The V end lost 6 bases, the J end lost 0 bases, and 9 bases lay between the germline ends. CDR3 length: 14 residues.

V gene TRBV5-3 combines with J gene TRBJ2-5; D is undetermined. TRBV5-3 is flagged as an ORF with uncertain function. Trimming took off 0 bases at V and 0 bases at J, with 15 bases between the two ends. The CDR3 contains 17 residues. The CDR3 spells CARSLAPVGKYQETQYF. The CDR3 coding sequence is TGTGCCAGAAGCTTGGCCCCGGTCGGAAAGTACCAAGAGACCCAGTACTTC.